This T cell receptor (beta chain) comes out of a study of OX40 agonist ivuxolimab in advanced cancers. This table comes from immunoSEQ multiplex PCR, and its TCRdb copy is limited to in-frame clones, with some not included. In the table there are roughly 90,000 clones, roughly nine tenths of which are singletons. The CDR3 sequence is 15 residues long. The V and J ends lost 1 base and 1 base respectively, with 10 bases between them. Germline CDR1 reads SEHNR; CDR2 reads FQNEAQ (reference sequence). This clone is a singleton in its sample. The chain joins TRBV7-9 to TRBJ1-1, with D possibly TRBD1 on 6 matching bases. This TCR came from an adult with an advanced solid tumor such as melanoma, head and neck, liver or kidney cancer. Material: CD4+ or CD8+ T cells sorted from blood, obtained in a trial of the OX40 agonist ivuxolimab. CDR3 protein: CASSLETGGNTEAFF. For the CDR3, the DNA is TGTGCCAGCAGCTTAGAGACAGGCGGGAACACTGAAGCTTTCTTT.